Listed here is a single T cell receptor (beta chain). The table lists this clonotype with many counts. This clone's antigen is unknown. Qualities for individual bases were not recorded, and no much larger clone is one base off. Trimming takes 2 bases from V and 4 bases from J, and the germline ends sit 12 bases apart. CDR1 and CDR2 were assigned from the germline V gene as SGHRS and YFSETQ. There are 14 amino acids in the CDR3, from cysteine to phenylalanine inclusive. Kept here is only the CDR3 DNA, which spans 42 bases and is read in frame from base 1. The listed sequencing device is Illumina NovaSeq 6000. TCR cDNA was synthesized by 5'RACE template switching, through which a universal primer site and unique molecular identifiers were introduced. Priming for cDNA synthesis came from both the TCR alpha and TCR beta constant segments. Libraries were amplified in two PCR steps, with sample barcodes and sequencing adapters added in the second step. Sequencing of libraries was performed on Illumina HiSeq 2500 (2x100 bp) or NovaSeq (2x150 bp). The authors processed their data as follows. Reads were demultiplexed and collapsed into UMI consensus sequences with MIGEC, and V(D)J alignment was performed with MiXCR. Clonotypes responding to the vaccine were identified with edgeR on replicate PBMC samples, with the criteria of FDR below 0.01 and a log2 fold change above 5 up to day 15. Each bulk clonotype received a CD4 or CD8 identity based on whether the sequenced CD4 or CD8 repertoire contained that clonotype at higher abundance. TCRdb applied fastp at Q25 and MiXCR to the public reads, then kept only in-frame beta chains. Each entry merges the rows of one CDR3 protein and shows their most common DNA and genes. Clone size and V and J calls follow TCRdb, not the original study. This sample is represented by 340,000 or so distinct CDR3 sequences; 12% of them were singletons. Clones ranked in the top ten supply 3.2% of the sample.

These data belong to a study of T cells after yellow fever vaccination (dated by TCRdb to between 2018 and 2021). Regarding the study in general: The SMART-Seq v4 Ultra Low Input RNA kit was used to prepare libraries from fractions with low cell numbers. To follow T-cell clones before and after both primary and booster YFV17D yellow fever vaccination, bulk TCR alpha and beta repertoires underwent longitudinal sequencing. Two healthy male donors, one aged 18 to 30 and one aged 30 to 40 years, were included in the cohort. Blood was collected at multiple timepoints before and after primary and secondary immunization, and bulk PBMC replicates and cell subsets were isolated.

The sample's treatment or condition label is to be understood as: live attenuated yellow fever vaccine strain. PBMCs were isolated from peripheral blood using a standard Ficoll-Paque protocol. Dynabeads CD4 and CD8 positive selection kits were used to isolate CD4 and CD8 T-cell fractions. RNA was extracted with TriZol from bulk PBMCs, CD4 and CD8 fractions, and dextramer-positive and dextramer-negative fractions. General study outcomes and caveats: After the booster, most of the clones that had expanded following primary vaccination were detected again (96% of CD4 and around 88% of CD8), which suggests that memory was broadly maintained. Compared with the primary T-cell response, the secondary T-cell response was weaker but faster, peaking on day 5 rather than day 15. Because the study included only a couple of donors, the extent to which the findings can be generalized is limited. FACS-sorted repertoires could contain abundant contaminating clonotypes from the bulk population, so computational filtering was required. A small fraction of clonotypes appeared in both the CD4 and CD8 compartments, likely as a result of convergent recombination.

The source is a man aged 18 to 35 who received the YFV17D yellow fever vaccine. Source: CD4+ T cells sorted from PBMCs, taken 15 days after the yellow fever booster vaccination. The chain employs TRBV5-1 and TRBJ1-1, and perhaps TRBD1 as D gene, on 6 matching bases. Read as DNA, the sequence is TGCGCCAGCAGCTTCGGAGGGGGGAGCACTGAAGCTTTCTTT. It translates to CASSFGGGSTEAFF.